Below are 18 T cell receptor beta chains sequenced from a single sample in a study of T cells in Graves' hyperthyroidism and ophthalmopathy. Amplified TCR beta CDR3 regions derived from RNA transcripts. TCR CDR3 underwent first-round RT-PCR with the HTBI primer set. TCRdb re-derived calls from the multiplex PCR reads in MiXCR, one entry per CDR3 protein. The sample records approximately 350,000 distinct CDR3 sequences, 13% to 15% being singletons. The sequenced sample was blood. The source of these receptors is a woman in her sixties or seventies with Graves' ophthalmopathy.

This clonotype has ten or more counts. The chain combines TRBV3-1 with TRBJ2-2; no firm D call. Germline V gene data show CDR1 as LGHDT and CDR2 as YNNKEL (reference sequence). The V and J ends lost 0 bases and 8 bases respectively, with 13 bases between them. This CDR3 spans 15 amino acids. The CDR3 bases are TGTGCCAGCAGCCAAGATCTGACTCATCCGGGGGAGCTGTTTTTT. Translating it yields CASSQDLTHPGELFF.

Points on this clonotype: Compared with germline, one end of the junction differs, possibly owing to a read error. The V call is TRBV5-1, the J call TRBJ1-3; a possible D gene is TRBD1 (5 bases). The CDR3 sequence is 14 residues long. CDR1 and CDR2 from the germline V gene are SGHRS and YFSETQ. CDR3 in amino acids: CASSKTGSGNTIYF. In DNA form, the CDR3 reads TGTGCCAGCAGCAAAACAGGCTCTGGAAACACCATATATTTT.

This clonotype showed up just a few times. CDR3 amino acids: CASSDTSGRFAYEQYF. The CDR3 DNA reads as TGTGCCAGCAGTGACACTAGCGGGAGGTTTGCGTACGAGCAGTACTTC. The V call is TRBV2, the J call TRBJ2-7, with TRBD2 identical over 12 bases. The CDR3 length is 16 residues. Trimming removed 3 bases from V and 4 bases from J; junction bases left unmatched: 7. Per germline, CDR1 SNHLY and CDR2 FYNNEI.

This clonotype was found many times. The chain joins TRBV30 to TRBJ2-7; 7 nucleotides agree with TRBD1. Germline-derived CDR1 and CDR2 are GTSNPN and SVGIG (reference sequence). The CDR3 extends over 13 amino acids. V trimming: 1 base; J trimming: 6 bases; junction bases outside the gene matches: 6. The CDR3 loop is CAWSGGGVGEQYF. CDR3 in DNA: TGTGCCTGGAGTGGAGGGGGCGTTGGCGAGCAGTACTTC.

Ten or more counts support this clonotype. The V and J genes are TRBV28 and TRBJ2-7; the D is unclear. The CDR3 totals 14 residues. V was pared by 4 bases and J by 1 base, with 11 bases between. Per germline, CDR1 MDHEN and CDR2 SYDVKM. The CDR3 spells CASSYSGLSYEQYF. DNA for the CDR3: TGTGCCAGCAGTTATTCAGGCCTTTCCTACGAGCAGTACTTC.

This clonotype appeared a few times. V gene TRBV6-8 combines with J gene TRBJ2-2; 7 bases align to TRBD1. Germline CDR1 and CDR2: MNHGY and SAAAGT. The CDR3 extends over 14 amino acids. V lost 8 bases to trimming and J lost 7 bases; unmatched junction nucleotides: 10. CDR3 sequence: CASLRGQRDGELFF. In DNA form, the CDR3 reads TGTGCCAGCTTAAGGGGACAGAGGGACGGGGAGCTGTTTTTT.

This clonotype was found a few times. The chain recombines TRBV28 with TRBJ2-7; D ambiguous. Per the germline V gene, CDR1 is MDHEN and CDR2 is SYDVKM. The CDR3 runs to 15 residues. Trimming removed 5 bases from V and 0 bases from J, with 14 bases in between. CDR3 region: CASSPLLGVSYEQYF. The CDR3 bases are TGTGCCAGCAGTCCCCTTTTAGGAGTCTCCTACGAGCAGTACTTC. The variable domain in full, with the rest retrieved from reference TRBV28 and TRBJ2-7, is DVKVTQSSRYLVKRTGEKVFLECVQDMDHENMFWYRQDPGLGLRLIYFSYDVKMKEKGDIPEGYSVSREKKERFSLILESASTNQTSMYLCASSPLLGVSYEQYFGPGTRLTVT.

As regards this clonotype: A much larger clone differs by one base, so this may be a read error. V gene TRBV7-9 combines with J gene TRBJ2-7; TRBD1 matches at 9 bases. The V segment lost 11 bases and the J segment 1 base; nucleotides outside the gene matches: 12. This CDR3 is built from 15 residues. The germline V gene encodes CDR1 SEHNR and CDR2 FQNEAQ (reference sequence). The CDR3 is CAGTDTGGASYEQYF. DNA for the CDR3: TGTGCCGGCACCGATACAGGGGGCGCTTCCTACGAGCAGTACTTC.

Regarding this clonotype: A much larger clone is a single base away; this may be a read error. For the CDR3, the DNA is TGTGCCAGCAGTTTTACCGGGACTAGCGCCTACGAGGAGTACTTC. Its protein is CASSFTGTSAYEEYF. The chain joins TRBV5-6 to TRBJ2-7; 10 bases fit TRBD2. The CDR3 covers 15 residues. CDR1 and CDR2 (germline): SGHDT, YYEEEE. Drawing the rest from reference TRBV5-6 and TRBJ2-7, the complete variable domain is DAGVTQSPTHLIKTRGQQVTLRCSPKSGHDTVSWYQQALGQGPQFIFQYYEEEERQRGNFPDRFSGHQFPNYSSELNVNALLLGDSALYLCASSFTGTSAYEEYFGPGTRLTVT.

J is TRBJ1-2 and V is TRBV5-5; D unclear. Germline V CDR1 and CDR2: SGHKS, YYEKEE (reference sequence). This CDR3 has 13 residues. Trimming stripped 5 bases from V and 5 bases from J, with 13 bases between. The CDR3 coding sequence is TGTGCCAGCAGTTTAGGACTCACTTATGGCTACACCTTC. Translated: CASSLGLTYGYTF.

This clonotype was seen repeatedly, ten times or more. The chain recombines TRBV20-1 with TRBJ2-1; D is perhaps TRBD2 (6 bases). CDR3 length equals 18 residues. Trimming pared 3 bases from V and 4 bases from J, leaving 25 bases between. CDR1 is DFQATT, CDR2 SNEGSKA, per germline (reference sequence). CDR3 DNA: TGCAGTGCTAGGCAGCCCCTCCGCCGGGACTCCGATTACAATGAGCAGTTCTTC. Translated: CSARQPLRRDSDYNEQFF.

This clonotype was detected a few times. This rearrangement joins TRBV12-5 to TRBJ2-2; possibly TRBD1 or TRBD2 for D (6 bases each). The V end was cut by 5 bases, the J end by 0 bases, with 13 bases between. The CDR3 is made up of 16 amino acids. Germline lookup yields CDR1 LGHNT and CDR2 FRNRAP. CDR3 DNA sequence: TGTGCTAGTGGTCGGGGGCTCTTGACGAACACCGGGGAGCTGTTTTTT. Its protein is CASGRGLLTNTGELFF.

This clonotype was counted many times. The V call is TRBV7-9, the J call TRBJ2-1; 12 bases are a match to TRBD2. V lost 1 base, J lost 5 bases, and 6 bases stayed unmatched. Germline CDR1 reads SEHNR; CDR2 reads FQNEAQ (reference sequence). This CDR3 is 17 amino acids long. CDR3 sequence: CASSLGGLAGRNNEQFF. The CDR3 DNA follows: TGTGCCAGCAGCTTAGGAGGACTAGCGGGGAGGAACAATGAGCAGTTCTTC.

The chain employs TRBV3-1 and TRBJ2-1; 13 nucleotides match TRBD2. CDR3 length equals 15 residues. V gave up 4 bases and J gave up 8 bases; unmatched junction bases: 5. Germline V gene sequence: CDR1 LGHDT, CDR2 YNNKEL (reference sequence). Here the CDR3 reads CASSPPLAGGHEQFF. The CDR3 coding sequence is TGTGCCAGCAGCCCCCCACTAGCGGGAGGGCATGAGCAGTTCTTC.

This clonotype was recorded many times. V and J are TRBV27 and TRBJ2-3; 7 bases agree with TRBD2. CDR1 is MNHEY, CDR2 SMNVEV, per germline (reference sequence). The CDR3 runs to 15 residues. V lost 0 bases and J lost 2; bases outside the gene matches: 2. CDR3 residues: CASSLSREPTDTQYF. The CDR3 nucleotides read TGTGCCAGCAGTTTATCGCGGGAGCCCACAGATACGCAGTATTTT.

CDR3 sequence reads: CASSPSHRTGINTEAFF. In nucleotides, the CDR3 is TGTGCCAGCAGCCCCAGCCACCGGACGGGAATCAACACTGAAGCTTTCTTT. V usage is TRBV9 and J usage is TRBJ1-1; D uncertain. V lost 4 bases and J lost 2, with 21 bases in between. This CDR3 has 17 amino acids. Germline assignment: CDR1 SGDLS and CDR2 YYNGEE.

This clonotype was found many times. The chain couples TRBV10-2 to TRBJ2-7; D perhaps matches TRBD1 (6 bases). V was trimmed by 6 bases and J by 1 base, leaving 13 bases between them. CDR3 length: 14 residues. CDR1 WSHSY and CDR2 SAAADI come from the germline V gene. The CDR3 DNA reads TGCGCCAGCAGCACCGGGACATTTTCCTACGAGCAGTACTTC. Translating it yields CASSTGTFSYEQYF.

Many counts were recorded for this clonotype. This chain joins TRBV30 and TRBJ2-7; TRBD1 might be the D (6 bases). The CDR3 spans 13 residues. Germline V gene data show CDR1 as GTSNPN and CDR2 as SVGIG (reference sequence). With 2 bases removed from V and 2 bases from J, the gap between germline ends came to 10 bases. The CDR3 DNA reads TGTGCCTGGAGTCAGGGGAATCCCTACGAGCAGTACTTC. This codes for CAWSQGNPYEQYF. Supplemented by reference TRBV30 and TRBJ2-7, the full variable domain reads SQTIHQWPATLVQPVGSPLSLECTVEGTSNPNLYWYRQAAGRGLQLLFYSVGIGQISSEVPQNLSASRPQDRQFILSSKKLLLSDSGFYLCAWSQGNPYEQYFGPGTRLTVT.